This T cell receptor beta chain stems from a study of cytomegalovirus exposure and HLA in healthy donors. Looking at the study overall: Researchers previously reported finding some 110 million unique TCR beta sequences from around 200 million T cells.

Study findings and constraints: Roughly even sequencing depth across donors was the assumption behind the presence/absence analyses. TCR beta chain V- and J-gene trimming was linked, in a later analysis, to a missense variant in DCLRE1C.

13 Jbeta primers and 60 Vbeta primers were used for the PCR. The data were produced by immunoSEQ multiplex PCR, yet TCRdb's version contains in-frame clones alone and is incomplete. The table records about 94,000 clones, approximately 74% of them present only once. The length of the CDR3 is 17 residues. Germline V gives CDR1 LNHNV, CDR2 YYDKDF (reference sequence). V lost 4 bases and J lost 2; bases outside the gene matches: 9. Regarding this clone: Its antigen is as yet unknown.

The chain uses TRBV15 and TRBJ2-5; the match to TRBD2 covers 11 bases. This TCR came from a man younger than 45 in good health and CMV-seropositive. Sequencing was performed on PBMCs. The CDR3 DNA reads TGTGCCACCAGCACAACCCCCGGGACTAGCGGTCAAGAGACCCAGTACTTC. Translated: CATSTTPGTSGQETQYF.